Given below is one T cell receptor beta chain in context. This clone was seen more than once but under ten times. Its antigen is unknown. Base qualities are missing; no much larger clone stands one base away. A cohort of about 27 patients with locally advanced or metastatic urothelial carcinoma, treated at Memorial Sloan Kettering on a trial protocol, was included. Peripheral blood mononuclear cells were collected pretreatment and during treatment, at between 1 and 8 total time points per patient. The Qiagen DNeasy Blood extraction kit was used to purify genomic DNA from total PBMCs and tumor samples. Collected pretreatment and during treatment, PBMCs were isolated and stored as previously described. The data were taken from a study of PD-L1 blockade in urothelial cancer (dated by TCRdb to 2015 to 2018). Turning to the overall study: Therapy was started in the mid-2010s for all patients, and atezolizumab 1,200 mg was administered intravenously every 3 weeks. About 90% of the 29 patients were identified as males with urothelial cancer of bladder origin, and a prior smoking history was reported by 18 of 29 patients. An ECOG performance status of 0 or 1 was recorded for the patients, and 0 to 3 prior chemotherapy regimens had been received by the patients. Blood samples were analyzed at 3 weeks after treatment start (second dose) and at 6 weeks after treatment start. Blood samples gave a median of about 140,000 T cells and approximately 80,000 unique TCRs, with a median clonality of around 0.074. Somatic, immune and clinical correlates of response to PD-L1 blockade with atezolizumab in urothelial cancer were the focus of an exploratory multi-omic analysis. Pretreatment tumor samples, along with matched peripheral blood collected serially before and after atezolizumab treatment, underwent TCR sequencing. Durable clinical benefit was defined as progression-free survival longer than 6 months, and TCR features were also tested against progression-free and overall survival. Whole exome sequencing and RNA sequencing of pretreatment tumors were performed alongside TCR sequencing in the same patients. Durable clinical benefit was achieved by nine patients and was not achieved by 20 patients. Pretreatment blood TCR-seq was available for around 29 patients, at least one posttreatment blood collection was obtained for roughly 25 patients, and tumor TCR-seq was available for roughly 25 patients. Findings and caveats that apply to the study as a whole: Because of the small sample size (n ≈ 31) and the many exploratory analyses performed, the results are intended to be regarded as hypothesis-generating. A pretreatment peripheral blood TCR clonality below the median was linked to improved progression-free and overall survival. At 3 weeks after the start of treatment, tumor-associated TCR clones in peripheral blood had expanded more in patients with durable benefit (n of about 20, p = 0.022).

To estimate absolute template abundance from read counts, synthetic TCR analog templates were spiked into each PCR. TCRbeta CDR3 regions were amplified from genomic DNA with bias-controlled V and J gene primers using the immunoSEQ assay. Sequencing of rearranged TCRbeta segments was done at approximately 20X coverage. Regarding the original processing steps: Sequencing errors were corrected by clustering and CDR3s were annotated against IMGT to assign V, D and J genes. Downstream analyses used only productive TCRbeta rearrangements, leaving out any out-of-frame or stop-codon sequences. Clonality was calculated as one minus the Shannon entropy normalized by the log of the number of unique productive sequences. Clones differing between time points or between blood and tumor were identified by Fisher's exact test with Benjamini-Hochberg correction at adjusted p below 0.01. This is the immuneACCESS table as TCRdb keeps it, with only in-frame sequences that have V and J called. A part of the clones is gone; compared with another copy, unresolved V genes explain less than half, and the rest is unexplained. The V and J calls and the clone size are those of that table, but D and trimming were determined from the DNA. The sample table contains about 90,000 clones; only one count was recorded for over 90% of them. The ten most abundant clones make up 8% to 10% of the sample.

CDR1 and CDR2 (SEHNR, FQNEAQ) derive from the germline V gene (reference sequence). V ends up 4 bases short and J 0 bases short, with an unmatched junction base count of 12. The CDR3, cysteine through phenylalanine, is 19 amino acids long. This entry keeps only the CDR3 DNA: 57 bases, framed from base 1. Recombination joined TRBV7-9 with TRBJ2-3; the junction holds 11 bases that match TRBD2. The sequencing here drew on PBMCs, taken around atezolizumab (anti-PD-L1) treatment. This TCR was recovered from a man aged 55 to 70 with urothelial cancer. The CDR3 region: CASSWLGLAGDPSTDTQYF. Here is the DNA: TGTGCCAGCAGCTGGCTCGGACTAGCGGGCGACCCTAGCACAGATACGCAGTATTTT.